The rows below give T cell receptor beta chains drawn from one sample of a study of CD8 T cells in Susac syndrome. TCRdb itself ran the immunoSEQ multiplex PCR reads through MiXCR, one entry per CDR3 protein. The data contain 200,000 to 300,000 distinct CDR3 sequences, less than 96% of them seen just once; the ten biggest clones take up 0.1%. The specimen was CD4+ T cells from PBMCs. Source of these receptors: a human donor with Susac syndrome. CDR3s include the opening cysteine and the closing phenylalanine or tryptophan. The order of the fields is CDR3 protein, V gene, J gene, D gene. A D gene is named only where the DNA matches it firmly.

CDR3 protein: CASSSWDRGTNEQFF
V gene: TRBV12-3/TRBV12-4
J gene: TRBJ2-1
D gene: TRBD1

CDR3 protein: CASSTASGSSLWEQYF
V gene: TRBV5-1
J gene: TRBJ2-7
D gene: TRBD2

CDR3 protein: CASSRDRAVGGELFF
V gene: TRBV4-1
J gene: TRBJ2-2
D gene: TRBD1

CDR3 protein: CASSQAGAGVQPQHF
V gene: TRBV3-1
J gene: TRBJ1-5
D gene: .

CDR3 protein: CASSLDRTSGSLAKNIQYF
V gene: TRBV11-2
J gene: TRBJ2-4
D gene: TRBD2

CDR3 protein: CAWSSAAGLCSSTDTQYF
V gene: TRBV30
J gene: TRBJ2-3
D gene: .

CDR3 protein: CASSATGVRSGANVLTF
V gene: TRBV27
J gene: TRBJ2-6
D gene: TRBD1

CDR3 protein: CSVAGQERSAFF
V gene: TRBV29-1
J gene: TRBJ1-1
D gene: TRBD1

CDR3 protein: CASIAKLENTEAFF
V gene: TRBV2
J gene: TRBJ1-1
D gene: .

CDR3 protein: CSAARDRGFHEQFF
V gene: TRBV20-1
J gene: TRBJ2-1
D gene: TRBD1

CDR3 protein: CSARAPGLAEEF
V gene: TRBV20-1
J gene: TRBJ2-7
D gene: TRBD2

CDR3 protein: CSGGSGPDTQYF
V gene: TRBV20-1
J gene: TRBJ2-3
D gene: .

CDR3 protein: CATSDQTGIQETQYF
V gene: TRBV24-1
J gene: TRBJ2-5
D gene: .

CDR3 protein: CASSEARNDEQYF
V gene: TRBV25-1
J gene: TRBJ2-7
D gene: .

CDR3 protein: CAWSVQSGLAGNEQYF
V gene: TRBV30
J gene: TRBJ2-7
D gene: TRBD2

CDR3 protein: CASSSSGTGDEDTQYF
V gene: TRBV28
J gene: TRBJ2-3
D gene: TRBD1